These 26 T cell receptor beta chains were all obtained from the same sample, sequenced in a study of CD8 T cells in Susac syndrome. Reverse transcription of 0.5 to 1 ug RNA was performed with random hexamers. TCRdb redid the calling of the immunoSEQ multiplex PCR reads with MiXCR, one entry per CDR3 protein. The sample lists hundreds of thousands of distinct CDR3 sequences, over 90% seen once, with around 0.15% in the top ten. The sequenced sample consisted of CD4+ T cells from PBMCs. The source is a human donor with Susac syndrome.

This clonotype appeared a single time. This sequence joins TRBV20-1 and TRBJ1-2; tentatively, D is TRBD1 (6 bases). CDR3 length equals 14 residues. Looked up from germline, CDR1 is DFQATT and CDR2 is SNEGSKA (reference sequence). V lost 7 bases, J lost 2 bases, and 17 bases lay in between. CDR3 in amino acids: CSVSVSRGNYGYTF. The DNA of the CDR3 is TGCAGTGTTAGCGTTAGCAGGGGAAACTATGGCTACACCTTC.

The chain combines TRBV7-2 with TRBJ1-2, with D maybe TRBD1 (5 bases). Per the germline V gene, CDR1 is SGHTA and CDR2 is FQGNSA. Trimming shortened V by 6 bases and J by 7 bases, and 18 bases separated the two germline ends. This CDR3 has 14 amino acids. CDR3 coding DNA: TGTGCCAGCAGTCTGAGGGCAGGGCAGGTTGGCTACACCTTC. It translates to CASSLRAGQVGYTF.

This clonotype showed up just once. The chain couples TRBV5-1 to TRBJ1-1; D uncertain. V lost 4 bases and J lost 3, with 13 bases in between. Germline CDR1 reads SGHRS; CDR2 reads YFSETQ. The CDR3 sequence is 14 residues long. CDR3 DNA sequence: TGCGCCAGCAGCGTGACACAGTACGACACTGAAGCTTTCTTT. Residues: CASSVTQYDTEAFF.

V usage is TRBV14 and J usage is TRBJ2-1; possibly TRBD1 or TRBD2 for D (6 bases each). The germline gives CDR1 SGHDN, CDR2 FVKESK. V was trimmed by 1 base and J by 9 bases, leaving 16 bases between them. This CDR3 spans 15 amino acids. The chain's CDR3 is CASSQGGDTLVEQFF. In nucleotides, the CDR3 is TGTGCCAGCAGCCAAGGGGGGGACACATTGGTTGAGCAGTTCTTC.

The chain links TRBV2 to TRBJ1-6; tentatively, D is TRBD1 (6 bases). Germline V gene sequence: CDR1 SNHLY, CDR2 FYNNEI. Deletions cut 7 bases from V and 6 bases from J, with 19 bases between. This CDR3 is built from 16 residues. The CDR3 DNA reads TGTGCCAGCACATTGGGGGGCGGATTGAGTAATTCACCCCTCCACTTT. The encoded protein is CASTLGGGLSNSPLHF.

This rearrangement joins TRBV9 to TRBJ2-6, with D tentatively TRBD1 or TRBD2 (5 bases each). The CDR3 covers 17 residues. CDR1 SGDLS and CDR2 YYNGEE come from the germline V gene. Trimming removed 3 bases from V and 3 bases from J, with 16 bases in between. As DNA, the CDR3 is TGTGCCAGCAGCGAACTAGTGAGGGACCGTGGGGCCAACGTCCTGACTTTC. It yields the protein CASSELVRDRGANVLTF.

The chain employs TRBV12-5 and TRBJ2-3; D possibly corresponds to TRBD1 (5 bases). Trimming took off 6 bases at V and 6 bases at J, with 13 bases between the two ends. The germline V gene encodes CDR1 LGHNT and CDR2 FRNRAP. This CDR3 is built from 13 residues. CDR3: CASGALGADTQYF. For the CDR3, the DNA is TGTGCTAGTGGAGCCTTAGGGGCGGATACGCAGTATTTT.

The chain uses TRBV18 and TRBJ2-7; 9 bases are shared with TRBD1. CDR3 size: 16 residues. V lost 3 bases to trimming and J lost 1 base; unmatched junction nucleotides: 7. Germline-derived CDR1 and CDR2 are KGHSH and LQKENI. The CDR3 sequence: CASSPSSGTGSYEQYF. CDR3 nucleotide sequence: TGTGCCAGCTCACCGTCCTCCGGGACAGGGTCCTACGAGCAGTACTTC. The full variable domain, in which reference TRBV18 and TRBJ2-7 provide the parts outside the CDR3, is NAGVMQNPRHLVRRRGQEARLRCSPMKGHSHVYWYRQLPEEGLKFMVYLQKENIIDESGMPKERFSAEFPKEGPSILRIQQVVRGDSAAYFCASSPSSGTGSYEQYFGPGTRLTVT.

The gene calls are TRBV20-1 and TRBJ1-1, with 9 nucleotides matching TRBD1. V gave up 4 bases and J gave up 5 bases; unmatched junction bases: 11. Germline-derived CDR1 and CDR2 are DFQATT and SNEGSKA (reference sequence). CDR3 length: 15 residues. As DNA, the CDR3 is TGCAGTGCTACCGGACAGGGGCCTTCTCTGACTGAAGCTTTCTTT. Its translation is CSATGQGPSLTEAFF.

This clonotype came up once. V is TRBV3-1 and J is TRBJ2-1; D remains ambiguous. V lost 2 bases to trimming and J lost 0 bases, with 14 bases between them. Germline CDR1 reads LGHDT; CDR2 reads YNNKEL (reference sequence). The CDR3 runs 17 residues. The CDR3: CASSQTTRSASYNEQFF. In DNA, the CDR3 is TGTGCCAGCAGCCAAACAACGAGGAGCGCCTCCTACAATGAGCAGTTCTTC.

The CDR3 sequence: CASSLVVGSDEQFF. CDR3 bases: TGTGCCAGCAGCTTAGTTGTAGGGTCTGATGAGCAGTTCTTC. The chain has TRBV7-2 and TRBJ2-1; D remains ambiguous. The CDR3 has 14 residues. Per the germline V gene, CDR1 is SGHTA and CDR2 is FQGNSA. V dropped 1 base and J dropped 8 bases, with 12 bases sitting between them.

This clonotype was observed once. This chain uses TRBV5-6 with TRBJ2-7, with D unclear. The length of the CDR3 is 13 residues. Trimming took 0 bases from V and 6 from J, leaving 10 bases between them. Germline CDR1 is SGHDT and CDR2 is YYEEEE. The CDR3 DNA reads TGTGCCAGCAGCTTGGGTCCCTGGGGCGAGCAGTACTTC. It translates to CASSLGPWGEQYF.

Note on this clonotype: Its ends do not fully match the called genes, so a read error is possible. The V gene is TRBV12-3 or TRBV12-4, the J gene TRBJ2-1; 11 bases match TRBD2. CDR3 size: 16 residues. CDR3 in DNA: TGTACCAGCACCCCGGCCCCTAGCGGGGGGTACAATGAGCAGTTCTTC. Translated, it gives CTSTPAPSGGYNEQFF.

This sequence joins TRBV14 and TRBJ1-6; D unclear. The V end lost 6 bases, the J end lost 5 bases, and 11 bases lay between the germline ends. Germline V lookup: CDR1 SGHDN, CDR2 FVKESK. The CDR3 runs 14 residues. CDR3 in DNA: TGTGCCAGCAGTCAGACACGACATAATTCACCCCTCCACTTT. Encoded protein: CASSQTRHNSPLHF.

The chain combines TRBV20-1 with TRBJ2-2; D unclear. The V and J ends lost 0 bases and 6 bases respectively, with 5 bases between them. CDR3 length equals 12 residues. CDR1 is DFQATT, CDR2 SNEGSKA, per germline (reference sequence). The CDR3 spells CSAREVSGELFF. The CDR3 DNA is TGCAGTGCTAGAGAAGTATCCGGGGAGCTGTTTTTT.

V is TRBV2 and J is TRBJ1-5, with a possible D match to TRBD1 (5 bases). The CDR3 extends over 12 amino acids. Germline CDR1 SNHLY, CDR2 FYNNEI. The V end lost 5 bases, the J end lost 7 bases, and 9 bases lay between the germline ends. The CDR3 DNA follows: TGTGCCAGCAGTCCCAAGGGGCAGCCCCAGCATTTT. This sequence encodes CASSPKGQPQHF.

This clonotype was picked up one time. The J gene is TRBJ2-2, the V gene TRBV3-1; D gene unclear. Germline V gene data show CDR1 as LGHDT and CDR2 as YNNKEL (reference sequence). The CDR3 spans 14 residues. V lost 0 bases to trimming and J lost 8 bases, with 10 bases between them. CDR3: CASSQDPRAGELFF. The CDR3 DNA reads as TGTGCCAGCAGCCAAGACCCCAGAGCAGGGGAGCTGTTTTTT.

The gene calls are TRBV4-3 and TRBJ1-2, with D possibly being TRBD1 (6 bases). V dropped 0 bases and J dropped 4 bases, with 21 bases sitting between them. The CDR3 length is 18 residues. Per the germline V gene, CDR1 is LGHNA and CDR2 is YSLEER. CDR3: CASSQDGGTDSLPYGYTF. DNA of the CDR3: TGCGCCAGCAGCCAAGATGGAGGGACGGACAGCCTTCCCTATGGCTACACCTTC.

The CDR3 protein is CASSPPGGGEQFF. The CDR3 region has the DNA TGTGCCAGCAGTCCCCCGGGGGGCGGTGAGCAGTTCTTC. This chain uses TRBV12-3 or TRBV12-4 with TRBJ2-1, with TRBD2 as a possible D gene (7 bases). Trimming removed 5 bases from V and 9 bases from J, with 14 bases in between. The CDR3 runs to 13 residues.

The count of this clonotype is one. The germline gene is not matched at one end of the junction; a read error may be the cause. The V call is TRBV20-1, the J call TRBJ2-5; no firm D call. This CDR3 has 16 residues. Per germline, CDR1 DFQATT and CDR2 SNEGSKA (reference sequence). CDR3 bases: TGCAGTGCTAGAATCTTTTCGGGCCTACCCTCGGAGAGCCAGTACTTC. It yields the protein CSARIFSGLPSESQYF.

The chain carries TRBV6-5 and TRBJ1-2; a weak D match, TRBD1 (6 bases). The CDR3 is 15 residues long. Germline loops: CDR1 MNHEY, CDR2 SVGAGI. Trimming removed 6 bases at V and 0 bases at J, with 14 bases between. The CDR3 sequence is CASRVMGQANYGYTF. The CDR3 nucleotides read TGTGCCAGCAGGGTGATGGGACAAGCTAACTATGGCTACACCTTC.

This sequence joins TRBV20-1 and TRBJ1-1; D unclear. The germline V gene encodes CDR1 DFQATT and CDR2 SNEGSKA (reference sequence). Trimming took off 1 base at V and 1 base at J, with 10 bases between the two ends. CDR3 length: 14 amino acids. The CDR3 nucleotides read TGCAGTGCTAGAGCAGGAAACAAGAACACTGAAGCTTTCTTT. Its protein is CSARAGNKNTEAFF.

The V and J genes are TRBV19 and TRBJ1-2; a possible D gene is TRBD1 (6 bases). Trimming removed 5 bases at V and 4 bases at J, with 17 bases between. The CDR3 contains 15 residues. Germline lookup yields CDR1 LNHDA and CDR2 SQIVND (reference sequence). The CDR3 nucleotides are TGTGCCAGTAGTCCGCCAAGCGGACAGCTCTATGGCTACACCTTC. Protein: CASSPPSGQLYGYTF.

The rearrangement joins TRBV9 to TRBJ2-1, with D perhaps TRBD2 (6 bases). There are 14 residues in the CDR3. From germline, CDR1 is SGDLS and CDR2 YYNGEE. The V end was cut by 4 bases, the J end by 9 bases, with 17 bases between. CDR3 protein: CASSTRDLEGEQFF. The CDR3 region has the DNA TGTGCCAGCAGCACACGGGACTTAGAAGGTGAGCAGTTCTTC.

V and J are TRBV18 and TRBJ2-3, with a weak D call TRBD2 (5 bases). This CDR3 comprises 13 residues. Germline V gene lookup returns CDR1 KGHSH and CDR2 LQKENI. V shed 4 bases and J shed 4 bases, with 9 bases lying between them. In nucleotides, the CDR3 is TGTGCCAGCTCACGACCGGACTCAGATACGCAGTATTTT. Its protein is CASSRPDSDTQYF.

The CDR3 reads CASSQDARWHRGDYGYTF. CDR3 nucleotide sequence: TGCGCCAGCAGCCAAGACGCAAGATGGCACAGGGGAGACTATGGCTACACCTTC. The rearrangement joins TRBV4-1 to TRBJ1-2, with TRBD1 matching 7 bases. The CDR3 sequence is 18 residues long. Germline loops: CDR1 MGHRA, CDR2 YSYEKL. With 0 bases clipped from V and 3 bases from J, the junction kept 13 bases outside the gene matches.